Listed below are T cell receptor beta chains from one sample, sequenced in a study of T cell responses to AZD1222 COVID-19 vaccine. The method was immunoSEQ multiplex PCR; TCRdb's version includes in-frame clones alone and lacks a portion of them. The sample holds over 100,000 clones, around 87% seen once. The sample here was peripheral blood, taken on day 0 of AZD1222 vaccination. Every receptor here comes from an adult in good health. The CDR3 runs from the conserved cysteine through the conserved F or W. A D gene is named only where the DNA matches it firmly. The size of a clone is reported for some rows only, either as once, few or many, or as a class for expanded clones.

j_gene: TRBJ2-2
v_gene: TRBV6-2/TRBV6-3
d_gene: -
abundance: -
CDR3aa: CASSPGGLGELFF
CDR3nt: TGTGCCAGCAGCCCAGGGGGACTCGGGGAGCTGTTTTTT

j_gene: TRBJ1-5
v_gene: TRBV5-6
d_gene: -
abundance: -
CDR3aa: CASSPGRGYSNQPQHF
CDR3nt: TGTGCCAGCAGCCCTGGGCGGGGATATAGCAATCAGCCCCAGCATTTT

j_gene: TRBJ2-1
v_gene: TRBV12-3/TRBV12-4
d_gene: -
abundance: few
CDR3aa: CASSLSANNEQFF
CDR3nt: TGTGCCAGCAGTTTATCCGCCAACAATGAGCAGTTCTTC

j_gene: TRBJ1-1
v_gene: TRBV7-6
d_gene: -
abundance: -
CDR3aa: CASSSQMNTEAFF
CDR3nt: TGTGCCAGCAGCTCACAGATGAACACTGAAGCTTTCTTT

j_gene: TRBJ1-3
v_gene: TRBV30
d_gene: -
abundance: -
CDR3aa: CAWSSSAGAGNTIYF
CDR3nt: TGTGCCTGGAGTTCGTCGGCGGGGGCTGGAAACACCATATATTTT

j_gene: TRBJ2-7
v_gene: TRBV30
d_gene: -
abundance: -
CDR3aa: CAVGTEQYF
CDR3nt: TGTGCCGTCGGGACAGAGCAGTACTTC

j_gene: TRBJ1-2
v_gene: TRBV6-6
d_gene: TRBD1
abundance: -
CDR3aa: CASSSTGEEGYTF
CDR3nt: TGTGCCAGCAGTTCGACAGGGGAGGAAGGCTACACCTTC

j_gene: TRBJ1-2
v_gene: TRBV3-1/TRBV3-2
d_gene: TRBD1
abundance: once
CDR3aa: CASSPTGAGRDGYTF
CDR3nt: TGTGCCAGCAGCCCGACAGGGGCAGGAAGGGATGGCTACACCTTC

j_gene: TRBJ1-4
v_gene: TRBV28
d_gene: -
abundance: -
CDR3aa: CASTGGAAPLDEKLFF
CDR3nt: TGTGCCAGCACGGGCGGGGCGGCCCCGTTAGATGAAAAACTGTTTTTT

j_gene: TRBJ1-1
v_gene: TRBV18
d_gene: -
abundance: -
CDR3aa: CASSSSTDTEAFF
CDR3nt: TGTGCCAGCTCCTCAAGTACGGACACTGAAGCTTTCTTT

j_gene: TRBJ1-5
v_gene: TRBV10-3
d_gene: -
abundance: -
CDR3aa: CAISDRGPDQPQHF
CDR3nt: TGTGCCATCAGTGACCGTGGGCCGGATCAGCCCCAGCATTTT

j_gene: TRBJ2-2
v_gene: TRBV30
d_gene: TRBD2
abundance: -
CDR3aa: CAWTLAASTGELFF
CDR3nt: TGTGCCTGGACCCTAGCGGCGAGCACCGGGGAGCTGTTTTTT